Shown below are 20 T cell receptor beta chains from a single sample sequenced in a study of shared clonotypes between healthy human individuals. TCRdb's table, derived via immunoSEQ multiplex PCR, lists solely in-frame clones and lacks some. Among under 2,000,000 clones listed, about 95% were seen once. Naive CD8 cells comprised CD45RO-negative, CCR7-positively selected cells, excluding terminally differentiated effector memory CD45RA+ cells. Sequencing was done on a sample of naive CD8+ T cells sorted from blood. These receptors were taken from a man aged 18 to 30 in good health.

The chain is built from TRBV7-8 and TRBJ1-1, with D perhaps TRBD1 (5 bases). Germline CDR1 SGHVS, CDR2 FQNEAQ. V was clipped by 5 bases and J by 11 bases, with 12 bases between them. This CDR3 spans 11 amino acids. CDR3 in DNA: TGTGCCAGCAGCGCAGGGTTGGACGCTTTCTTT. It yields the protein CASSAGLDAFF. Based on the CDR3 plus reference TRBV7-8 and TRBJ1-1, the full variable domain is GAGVSQSPRYKVAKRGQDVALRCDPISGHVSLFWYQQALGQGPEFLTYFQNEAQLDKSGLPSDRFFAERPEGSVSTLKIQRTQQEDSAVYLCASSAGLDAFFGQGTRLTVV.

V gene TRBV5-1 combines with J gene TRBJ2-1, with TRBD2 identical over 14 bases. Germline lookup yields CDR1 SGHRS and CDR2 YFSETQ. Unmatched junction bases numbered 8, after V lost 4 bases and J lost 8 bases. CDR3 length: 16 amino acids. CDR3 sequence (DNA): TGCGCCAGCAGCCCATCGGGACTAGCGGGGGAGGATGAGCAGTTCTTC. It yields the protein CASSPSGLAGEDEQFF.

This clone was detected once. The chain joins TRBV5-6 to TRBJ1-5, with D perhaps TRBD1 (6 bases). The CDR3 has 15 amino acids. CDR1 and CDR2 from the germline V gene are SGHDT and YYEEEE. The ends were cut back, 0 bases at V and 4 bases at J, with 11 bases in the middle. The CDR3 DNA sequence: TGTGCCAGCAGCTTGGACGGGGACACGAATCAGCCCCAGCATTTT. It encodes CASSLDGDTNQPQHF.

The chain is built from TRBV7-2 and TRBJ2-1; D is undetermined. The V end was cut by 1 base, the J end by 1 base, with 17 bases between. Germline V lookup: CDR1 SGHTA, CDR2 FQGNSA. This CDR3 spans 18 amino acids. The CDR3 sequence: CASSLEVPLAGSYNEQFF. CDR3 nucleotide sequence: TGTGCCAGCAGCTTAGAGGTGCCCTTAGCTGGATCCTACAATGAGCAGTTCTTC.

This chain links TRBV10-2 with TRBJ2-3; D possibly matches TRBD1 or TRBD2 (7 bases each). CDR3 length equals 17 residues. From germline, CDR1 is WSHSY and CDR2 SAAADI. The V end was cut by 7 bases, the J end by 5 bases, with 25 bases between. The CDR3 bases are TGCGCCAGCAAGATGTCAGGGGGAGGGCCTTGGGGAGATACGCAGTATTTT. Protein: CASKMSGGGPWGDTQYF.

This sequence joins TRBV29-1 and TRBJ1-5; no clear D gene. Germline V gene sequence: CDR1 SQVTM, CDR2 ANQGSEA. Deletions cut 0 bases from V and 5 bases from J, with 14 bases between. The CDR3 is made up of 15 amino acids. CDR3 in DNA: TGCAGCGTTGAAGATCCCCTCTCCCCGCATCAGCCCCAGCATTTT. Translating gives CSVEDPLSPHQPQHF.

This sequence joins TRBV29-1 and TRBJ1-2; tentatively, D is TRBD1 (6 bases). Looked up from germline, CDR1 is SQVTM and CDR2 is ANQGSEA. V was clipped by 6 bases and J by 2 bases, with 13 bases between them. There are 13 residues in the CDR3. The CDR3 region is CSVVGGPNYGYTF. In DNA form, the CDR3 reads TGCAGCGTCGTAGGGGGGCCGAACTATGGCTACACCTTC.

On this clone itself: Additional DNA sequences in this sample encode the identical CDR3. This chain connects TRBV9 to TRBJ1-1; D is unclear. The CDR3 loop spans 12 amino acids. The germline gives CDR1 SGDLS, CDR2 YYNGEE. V was clipped by 3 bases and J by 4 bases, with 7 bases between them. Written as DNA, the CDR3 is TGTGCCAGCAGCGGGACCGGCACTGAAGCTTTCTTT. Translated: CASSGTGTEAFF.

This chain connects TRBV6-6 to TRBJ2-1; TRBD2 aligns across 7 bases. The CDR3 extends over 14 amino acids. Looked up from germline, CDR1 is MNHNY and CDR2 is SVGAGI (reference sequence). The V gene end was trimmed by 6 bases and the J gene end by 7 bases; junction bases not matched to a gene: 9. The CDR3 loop is CASSSSGGPNEQFF. The CDR3 bases are TGTGCCAGCAGCTCCTCGGGAGGCCCTAATGAGCAGTTCTTC.

The chain has TRBV2 and TRBJ2-3; 10 nucleotides align to TRBD2. Per the germline V gene, CDR1 is SNHLY and CDR2 is FYNNEI. With V trimmed by 5 bases and J by 3 bases, 5 bases remained unmatched. This CDR3 spans 15 amino acids. The CDR3 sequence is CASSYGLAETDTQYF. The CDR3 region has the DNA TGTGCCAGCAGTTATGGACTAGCGGAGACAGATACGCAGTATTTT.

The chain is built from TRBV9 and TRBJ2-3, with a possible D match to TRBD1 (5 bases). CDR3 length equals 15 residues. Trimming removed 2 bases from V and 3 bases from J, with 13 bases in between. Germline V gene sequence: CDR1 SGDLS, CDR2 YYNGEE. The CDR3 loop reads CASSVPTEMTDTQYF. CDR3 nucleotides: TGTGCCAGCAGCGTCCCGACAGAGATGACAGATACGCAGTATTTT. The variable domain in full, with the rest retrieved from reference TRBV9 and TRBJ2-3, is DSGVTQTPKHLITATGQRVTLRCSPRSGDLSVYWYQQSLDQGLQFLIQYYNGEERAKGNILERFSAQQFPDLHSELNLSSLELGDSALYFCASSVPTEMTDTQYFGPGTRLTVL.

In the case of this clone: In the same sample, other DNA sequences code for this CDR3. This rearrangement joins TRBV6-1 to TRBJ2-7; D might be TRBD2 (5 bases). The CDR3 length is 14 residues. V shed 1 base and J shed 3 bases, with 10 bases lying between them. In germline, CDR1 is MNHNS, CDR2 SASEGT. In DNA, the CDR3 is TGTGCCAGCAGTGAAGACGAGGGTCTCTACGAGCAGTACTTC. The encoded protein is CASSEDEGLYEQYF.

The chain has TRBV5-1 and TRBJ1-1, with D unresolved. CDR3 length: 14 residues. Germline V lookup: CDR1 SGHRS, CDR2 YFSETQ. Trimming removed 0 bases from V and 3 bases from J, with 9 bases in between. The CDR3 DNA follows: TGCGCCAGCAGCTTGGCCTATGGGGACACTGAAGCTTTCTTT. This translates into CASSLAYGDTEAFF.

J is TRBJ2-6 and V is TRBV7-9; D unclear. The CDR3 extends over 14 amino acids. V was shortened by 7 bases and J by 0 bases, with 7 bases between the two germline ends. Germline CDR1 reads SEHNR; CDR2 reads FQNEAQ (reference sequence). The chain's CDR3 is CASMDLSGANVLTF. CDR3 in DNA: TGTGCCAGCATGGATCTCTCTGGGGCCAACGTCCTGACTTTC. The whole variable domain, remainder taken from reference TRBV7-9 and TRBJ2-6, is DTGVSQNPRHKITKRGQNVTFRCDPISEHNRLYWYRQTLGQGPEFLTYFQNEAQLEKSRLLSDRFSAERPKGSFSTLEIQRTEQGDSAMYLCASMDLSGANVLTFGAGSRLTVL.

Comment on this clone: Other DNA sequences in the same sample also yield this CDR3. The chain recombines TRBV10-1 with TRBJ2-7; D unclear. Germline V gene lookup returns CDR1 WNHNN and CDR2 SYGVQD (reference sequence). The CDR3 length is 11 residues. V dropped 3 bases and J dropped 6 bases, with 6 bases sitting between them. The CDR3 DNA reads TGCGCCAGCAGTGATGGTGGCGAGCAGTACTTC. Translating it yields CASSDGGEQYF.

The genes are TRBV4-3 and TRBJ2-1, with 12 nucleotides matching TRBD2. The CDR3 sequence is 15 residues long. V trimming: 0 bases; J trimming: 12 bases; junction bases outside the gene matches: 6. Germline V gene sequence: CDR1 LGHNA, CDR2 YSLEER. As DNA, the CDR3 is TGCGCCAGCAGCCAAGATCTAGCGGGAGGGAAGGGGCAGTTCTTC. Its translation: CASSQDLAGGKGQFF.

The chain joins TRBV7-2 to TRBJ2-1, with a tentative D call TRBD1 (6 bases). CDR3 length equals 16 residues. The V end lost 1 base, the J end lost 8 bases, and 18 bases lay between the germline ends. Germline V gene lookup returns CDR1 SGHTA and CDR2 FQGNSA. CDR3 bases: TGTGCCAGCAGCTTAGGGGGGCAGGCCCGTTTGGATGAGCAGTTCTTC. The encoded protein is CASSLGGQARLDEQFF.

CDR3: CASSPLTGERDTEAFF. The CDR3 nucleotides are TGTGCCAGCAGCCCCCTGACGGGGGAGAGGGACACTGAAGCTTTCTTT. The J gene is TRBJ1-1, the V gene TRBV7-6; a weak D match, TRBD1 (5 bases). The CDR3 is 16 amino acids. Germline CDR1 and CDR2: SGHVS and FNYEAQ. The germline V and J ends were trimmed by 5 bases and 3 bases, with 19 bases remaining between them.

The chain uses TRBV4-1 and TRBJ2-7; 8 bases are shared with TRBD1. The germline V gene encodes CDR1 MGHRA and CDR2 YSYEKL. The CDR3 is 17 amino acids. V was clipped by 2 bases and J by 5 bases; unmatched bases: 14. The CDR3 DNA reads TGCGCCAGCAGCCAATATTCGATTTCAGCAGGGGGCGACGAGCAGTACTTC. The encoded protein is CASSQYSISAGGDEQYF.

Concerning this clone: The identical CDR3 is also encoded by other nucleotide sequences in the sample. The V gene is TRBV7-9, the J gene TRBJ1-5; D perhaps matches TRBD1 (5 bases). This CDR3 comprises 14 residues. V lost 1 base, J lost 2 bases, and 6 bases lay in between. Germline loops: CDR1 SEHNR, CDR2 FQNEAQ (reference sequence). CDR3 region: CASSLGGGNQPQHF. CDR3 nucleotides: TGTGCCAGCAGCTTAGGGGGGGGCAATCAGCCCCAGCATTTT.